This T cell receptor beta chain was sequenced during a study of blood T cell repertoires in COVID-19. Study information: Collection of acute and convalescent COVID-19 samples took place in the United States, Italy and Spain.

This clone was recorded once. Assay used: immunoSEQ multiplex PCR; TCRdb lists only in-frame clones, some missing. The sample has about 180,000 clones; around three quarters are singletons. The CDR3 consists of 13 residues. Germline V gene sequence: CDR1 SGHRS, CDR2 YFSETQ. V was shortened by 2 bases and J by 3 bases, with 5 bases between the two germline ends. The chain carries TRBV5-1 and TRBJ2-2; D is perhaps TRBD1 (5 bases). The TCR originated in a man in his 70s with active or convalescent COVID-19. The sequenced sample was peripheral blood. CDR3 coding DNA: TGCGCCAGCAGCTTACAGGACACCGGGGAGCTGTTTTTT. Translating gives CASSLQDTGELFF. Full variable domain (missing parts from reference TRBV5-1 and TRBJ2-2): KAGVTQTPRYLIKTRGQQVTLSCSPISGHRSVSWYQQTPGQGLQFLFEYFSETQRNKGNFPGRFSGRQFSNSRSEMNVSTLELGDSALYLCASSLQDTGELFFGEGSRLTVL.